Detailed here is one T cell receptor (beta chain). Germline values: CDR1 LNHDA, CDR2 SQIVND (reference sequence). Trimming left V 6 bases short and J 0 bases short, with 9 bases between. The length of the CDR3 is 14 residues. The sample comes from a study of Ad26.COV2.S vaccination and SARS-CoV-2 variants. Across the whole study: The donor belonged to the COV1001 Ad26.COV2.S trial arm. The vaccine Ad26.COV2.S was put into the muscle once, or twice with 56 days between.

Treatment described: around 19 received Ad26.COV2.S at low or high dose, single or two shots; about 5 received placebo; per-sample allocation not given. Following the first vaccine or placebo injection, samples were taken on day 63. Measured with immunoSEQ multiplex PCR; TCRdb has only the in-frame clones, and not every one. The sample has approximately 450,000 clones; 80% to 95% are singletons. The chain links TRBV19 to TRBJ1-3, with D hard to call. The input for sequencing was peripheral blood, taken in a trial of Ad26.COV2.S vaccine versus placebo. The clonotype comes from a person aged 18-60 years who received the Ad26.COV2.S COVID-19 vaccine or a placebo. The CDR3 coding sequence is TGTGCCAGTAGCCCTCGTCCCTCTGGAAACACCATATATTTT. This codes for CASSPRPSGNTIYF.